A single sample gave rise to the 21 T cell receptor beta chains below, sequenced in a study of T cells in localized non-small cell lung cancer. Libraries were prepared by immunoSEQ multiplex PCR; TCRdb keeps only in-frame clonotypes and omits some of them. The data contain roughly 72,000 clones, roughly nine tenths of them singletons. Sequenced here: peripheral blood, sampled before any cancer treatment. Receptors originate from a male donor aged 60 or over with stage III squamous cell lung carcinoma.

CDR3 sequence (DNA): TGTGCCAGCAGCGACAGGGGAGGCGAGCAGTACGTC. Its translation: CASSDRGGEQYV. This chain connects TRBV6-5 to TRBJ2-7; 8 bases agree with TRBD1. The CDR3 is 12 amino acids. The germline gives CDR1 MNHEY, CDR2 SVGAGI. V was clipped by 6 bases and J by 6 bases; unmatched bases: 4.

The V call is TRBV2, the J call TRBJ2-2; D is possibly TRBD1 or TRBD2 (7 bases each). Germline CDR1 and CDR2: SNHLY and FYNNEI. This CDR3 comprises 16 residues. The V gene lost 2 bases and the J gene lost 3 bases, with 13 bases spanning the gap. This CDR3 reads CASSELGGGYTGELFF. In DNA, the CDR3 is TGTGCCAGCAGTGAATTGGGAGGGGGCTACACCGGGGAGCTGTTTTTT.

The chain couples TRBV28 to TRBJ2-6, with 7 bases fitting TRBD1. V dropped 4 bases and J dropped 2; count of bases not matched to a gene: 2. CDR3 length: 15 residues. In germline, CDR1 is MDHEN, CDR2 SYDVKM. The CDR3 nucleotides are TGTGCCAGCAGTTCTCAGGGGGCTGGGGCCAACGTCCTGACTTTC. Translation gives CASSSQGAGANVLTF.

The chain carries TRBV6-6 and TRBJ1-1; D remains ambiguous. From germline, CDR1 is MNHNY and CDR2 SVGAGI (reference sequence). Between the trimmed V and J ends, which lost 2 bases and 7 bases, there was a span of 11 bases. The CDR3 runs 13 residues. CDR3 protein: CASSYGRHLEAFF. The CDR3 nucleotides are TGTGCCAGCAGTTACGGGCGGCACCTTGAAGCTTTCTTT.

The chain uses TRBV5-1 and TRBJ1-1, with D maybe TRBD1 (5 bases). The CDR3 is made up of 15 amino acids. V shed 4 bases and J shed 4 bases, with 17 bases lying between them. Germline CDR1 SGHRS, CDR2 YFSETQ. In DNA form, the CDR3 reads TGCGCCAGCAGCGGGGTGCAGGGTCCTCCCACTGAAGCTTTCTTT. Its protein product is CASSGVQGPPTEAFF.

The rearrangement joins TRBV7-2 to TRBJ2-7; D perhaps matches TRBD1 (5 bases). Germline V gives CDR1 SGHTA, CDR2 FQGNSA. There are 15 residues in the CDR3. The V end was cut by 0 bases, the J end by 4 bases, with 13 bases between. The CDR3 sequence: CASSLAVGLRYEQYF. CDR3 DNA sequence: TGTGCCAGCAGCTTAGCAGTGGGGCTACGATACGAGCAGTACTTC.

CDR3 DNA: TGTGCCAGCAGTGAATTTGGCGGCTCGAACACCGGGGAGCTGTTTTTT. It translates to CASSEFGGSNTGELFF. The chain carries TRBV2 and TRBJ2-2; D remains unclear. Trimming stripped 2 bases from V and 0 bases from J, with 10 bases between. The CDR3 sequence is 16 residues long. CDR1 SNHLY and CDR2 FYNNEI come from the germline V gene.

This clone occurred once. The CDR3 spells CASTSPGLAGGRETQYF. In nucleotides, the CDR3 is TGTGCCAGCACATCTCCGGGACTAGCGGGGGGACGGGAGACCCAGTACTTC. The gene calls are TRBV2 and TRBJ2-5; 15 positions match TRBD2. CDR3 length equals 17 residues. V shed 7 bases and J 5 bases; nucleotides not matched to a gene: 11. Germline values: CDR1 SNHLY, CDR2 FYNNEI.

V gene TRBV7-2 combines with J gene TRBJ2-2, with unresolved D. This CDR3 has 14 amino acids. Trimming took 6 bases from V and 5 from J, leaving 13 bases between them. Germline V gives CDR1 SGHTA, CDR2 FQGNSA. The CDR3, as DNA: TGTGCCAGCAGGCGCCTGGTAGGGACCGGGGAGCTGTTTTTT. As protein: CASRRLVGTGELFF.

The rearrangement links TRBV19 to TRBJ1-1; perhaps TRBD1 as D (5 bases). Trimming stripped 3 bases from V and 8 bases from J, with 7 bases between. In germline, CDR1 is LNHDA, CDR2 SQIVND (reference sequence). The CDR3 contains 11 residues. CDR3 coding DNA: TGTGCCAGTAGTATGCGGGGGGAAGCTTTCTTT. Translation gives CASSMRGEAFF.

V and J are TRBV28 and TRBJ1-1; D is perhaps TRBD1 (6 bases). The CDR3 loop spans 14 amino acids. V was trimmed by 6 bases and J by 4 bases, leaving 15 bases between them. CDR1 MDHEN and CDR2 SYDVKM come from the germline V gene. In DNA, the CDR3 is TGTGCCAGCAGCGTGGGGGGGGCGGCCACTGAAGCTTTCTTT. Protein sequence: CASSVGGAATEAFF.

The chain joins TRBV6-1 to TRBJ2-7; D is tentatively TRBD1 or TRBD2 (5 bases each). The length of the CDR3 is 14 residues. Germline V gene sequence: CDR1 MNHNS, CDR2 SASEGT. The germline V and J ends were trimmed by 1 base and 8 bases, with 15 bases remaining between them. This CDR3 reads CASSEGGGQRKQYF. CDR3 coding DNA: TGTGCCAGCAGTGAAGGGGGCGGGCAGCGAAAGCAGTACTTC.

In its sample, this clone was seen a few times. The chain joins TRBV5-1 to TRBJ2-3, with TRBD1 matching 7 bases. This CDR3 region has 16 residues. The V and J ends lost 7 bases and 0 bases, in that order; junction bases with no gene match: 11. Germline loops: CDR1 SGHRS, CDR2 YFSETQ. CDR3 nucleotide sequence: TGCGCCAGCGTAGTACTACCGGGACAGAGCACAGATACGCAGTATTTT. Residues: CASVVLPGQSTDTQYF.

CDR3 sequence: CASGRGENQPQHF. Written as DNA, the CDR3 is TGTGCCAGCGGCAGGGGGGAAAATCAGCCCCAGCATTTT. This chain links TRBV7-9 with TRBJ1-5, with 7 positions matching TRBD1. CDR1 and CDR2 (germline): SEHNR, FQNEAQ (reference sequence). The trim removed 8 bases at V and 4 bases at J, leaving 5 bases unmatched. The CDR3 covers 13 residues.

The V gene is TRBV4-3, the J gene TRBJ1-2; D gene unclear. The CDR3 is 14 residues long. The ends were cut back, 0 bases at V and 8 bases at J, with 13 bases in the middle. CDR1 and CDR2 (germline): LGHNA, YSLEER. The CDR3 here is CASSQDLGLGGYTF. CDR3 nucleotide sequence: TGCGCCAGCAGCCAAGATCTCGGGTTAGGGGGCTACACCTTC.

The V call is TRBV30, the J call TRBJ1-5; D is possibly TRBD1 (5 bases). Germline CDR1 and CDR2: GTSNPN and SVGIG (reference sequence). The V gene lost 1 base and the J gene lost 5 bases, with 12 bases spanning the gap. This CDR3 comprises 14 residues. The CDR3 nucleotides are TGTGCCTGGAGTGCTTCGCTAGGGGATCAGCCCCAGCATTTT. It translates to CAWSASLGDQPQHF.

As to this clone: A read error may account for a junction end that differs from germline. V usage is TRBV7-7 and J usage is TRBJ1-1; no clear D gene. Germline V gene lookup returns CDR1 SSHAT and CDR2 FNYEAQ (reference sequence). The CDR3 has 13 amino acids. CDR3 residues: CASSLATNTEAFF. The CDR3 bases are TGTGCTAGCAGCTTAGCCACGAACACTGAAGCTTTCTTT.

This clone was seen once. The V call is TRBV11-1, the J call TRBJ1-1, with 7 bases aligning to TRBD1. Germline CDR1 SGHAT, CDR2 FQDESV (reference sequence). CDR3 length equals 14 residues. Trimming cost V 5 bases and J 5 bases; bases outside gene matches: 8. CDR3 nucleotides: TGTGCCAGCAGCCTGGCAGGGGGGGGTACTGAAGCTTTCTTT. It encodes CASSLAGGGTEAFF.

The chain uses TRBV30 and TRBJ1-5, with D unresolved. Looked up from germline, CDR1 is GTSNPN and CDR2 is SVGIG (reference sequence). V lost 1 base to trimming and J lost 8 bases, with 12 bases between them. The CDR3 contains 13 residues. This CDR3 is CAWSEGLQKPQHF. The CDR3 DNA reads TGTGCCTGGAGTGAAGGACTCCAAAAGCCCCAGCATTTT.

V gene TRBV30 combines with J gene TRBJ2-7, with TRBD1 identical over 8 bases. The CDR3 has 14 amino acids. V was pared by 3 bases and J by 0 bases, with 4 bases of the junction left unmatched. From germline, CDR1 is GTSNPN and CDR2 SVGIG (reference sequence). As DNA, the CDR3 is TGTGCCTGGAGCCCGGGACAGGTCTCCTACGAGCAGTACTTC. Protein product: CAWSPGQVSYEQYF.

The V and J genes are TRBV5-1 and TRBJ2-2; the match to TRBD2 covers 15 bases. Losses at the gene ends were 3 bases for V and 2 bases for J; bases not matched to a gene: 5. The CDR3 sequence is 18 residues long. Per the germline V gene, CDR1 is SGHRS and CDR2 is YFSETQ. This CDR3 is CASSSGLAGGPNTGELFF. CDR3 DNA: TGCGCCAGCAGCTCCGGACTAGCGGGGGGGCCCAACACCGGGGAGCTGTTTTTT. Filled out from reference TRBV5-1 and TRBJ2-2, the complete variable domain reads KAGVTQTPRYLIKTRGQQVTLSCSPISGHRSVSWYQQTPGQGLQFLFEYFSETQRNKGNFPGRFSGRQFSNSRSEMNVSTLELGDSALYLCASSSGLAGGPNTGELFFGEGSRLTVL.